Listed below are T cell receptor beta chains from one sample, sequenced in a study of blood T cell repertoires in COVID-19. Repertoires were generated with immunoSEQ multiplex PCR, while TCRdb's copy carries only in-frame clones and drops some. The repertoire holds a few hundred thousand clones, with around nine tenths as singletons. The sequencing sample was made of peripheral blood. The source of these receptors is a man aged 40-50 years who had recovered from COVID-19. Each CDR3 is given with its conserved first and last residue. The D gene is left open where the match is weak. Some rows have no size entry. The others give once, few or many, or a class for an expanded clone.

TRBV27	TRBJ2-7	NA	TRBD1	CASSSIAGQGGEQYF	TGTGCCAGCAGTTCTATAGCGGGACAGGGGGGCGAGCAGTACTTC
TRBV5-6	TRBJ2-6	once	NA	CASSLIRVFSGANVLTF	TGTGCCAGCAGCTTGATTCGGGTCTTCTCTGGGGCCAACGTCCTGACTTTC
TRBV9	TRBJ1-6	NA	TRBD1	CASSIYQGANSPLHF	TGTGCCAGCAGCATTTACCAGGGGGCAAATTCACCCCTCCACTTT
TRBV6-2/TRBV6-3	TRBJ2-5	NA	NA	CASSLEARETQYF	TGTGCCAGCAGTCTAGAGGCTAGGGAGACCCAGTACTTC
TRBV7-6	TRBJ2-7	NA	NA	CASSFTGTGTHEQYF	TGTGCCAGCAGCTTTACCGGGACTGGGACTCACGAGCAGTACTTC
TRBV6-2/TRBV6-3	TRBJ2-5	NA	NA	CASGPGRQRGIKYF	TGTGCCAGCGGCCCAGGACGCCAAAGGGGGATTAAGTACTTC
TRBV6-6	TRBJ1-6	few	TRBD1	CASTLGQSSYNSPLHF	TGTGCCAGCACCCTGGGACAGAGCTCCTATAATTCACCCCTCCACTTT
TRBV5-1	TRBJ2-3	NA	NA	CASSLGQPDNTQYF	TGCGCCAGCAGCTTGGGGCAGCCCGACAATACGCAGTATTTT
TRBV29-1	TRBJ1-1	NA	NA	CSVETGGGSAEAFF	TGCAGCGTGGAGACCGGGGGAGGGTCCGCTGAAGCTTTCTTT
TRBV5-4	TRBJ1-1	NA	NA	CASSFGTLGTEAFF	TGTGCCAGCAGCTTCGGGACACTTGGCACTGAAGCTTTCTTT
TRBV19	TRBJ2-3	NA	TRBD2	CASSIGGAIDTQYF	TGTGCCAGTAGTATCGGGGGGGCGATAGATACGCAGTATTTT
TRBV10-2	TRBJ2-7	NA	TRBD2	CASSVRILAGGSGEQYF	TGCGCCAGCAGTGTACGAATTCTAGCGGGAGGATCGGGAGAGCAGTACTTC
TRBV19	TRBJ2-1	NA	NA	CASSITGSNEQFF	TGTGCCAGTAGTATAACCGGGAGCAATGAGCAGTTCTTC
TRBV10-3	TRBJ2-7	NA	TRBD2	CATRLAGLYEQYF	TGTGCCACCCGACTAGCGGGACTGTACGAGCAGTACTTC
TRBV5-4	TRBJ1-3	NA	NA	CASSLGWQNSGNTIYF	TGTGCCAGCAGCTTGGGGTGGCAGAACTCTGGAAACACCATATATTTT
TRBV5-1	TRBJ1-1	NA	TRBD1	CASSLWTGVNTEAFF	TGCGCCAGCAGCTTGTGGACAGGGGTGAACACTGAAGCTTTCTTT
TRBV18	TRBJ1-1	NA	NA	CASSPLQMNTEAFF	TGTGCCAGCTCACCACTACAGATGAACACTGAAGCTTTCTTT
TRBV27	TRBJ1-1	few	TRBD1	CASSRFPGQFEAFF	TGTGCCAGCAGCCGCTTCCCGGGACAGTTTGAAGCTTTCTTT
TRBV2	TRBJ1-2	few	TRBD1	CASSRDSNYGYTF	TGTGCCAGCAGTAGGGACAGCAACTATGGCTACACCTTC
TRBV9	TRBJ2-1	NA	TRBD2	CASSVTGTSGSYEQFF	TGTGCCAGCAGCGTTACCGGGACTAGCGGGAGCTATGAGCAGTTCTTC
TRBV5-1	TRBJ1-6	NA	TRBD1	CASSPGQGSTSPLHF	TGCGCCAGCAGCCCCGGACAGGGAAGTACTTCACCCCTCCACTTT
TRBV9	TRBJ2-2	many	NA	CASSVAQGASGELFF	TGTGCCAGCAGCGTAGCTCAAGGGGCGTCGGGGGAGCTGTTTTTT
TRBV19	TRBJ2-1	once	NA	CASSGTSGGYEQFF	TGTGCCAGTAGCGGGACATCCGGGGGGTATGAGCAGTTCTTC
TRBV7-9	TRBJ1-1	once	NA	CASSLAGGNTEAFF	TGTGCCAGCAGCTTAGCCGGGGGTAACACTGAAGCTTTCTTT
TRBV6-5	TRBJ2-2	NA	NA	CASSYVNAGELFF	TGTGCCAGCAGCTATGTAAATGCCGGGGAGCTGTTTTTT
TRBV14	TRBJ1-4	once	NA	CASSPLPGEKLFF	TGTGCCAGCAGCCCCCTCCCGGGGGAAAAACTGTTTTTT
TRBV7-6	TRBJ2-7	many	TRBD1	CASSPGRGQGAYEQYF	TGTGCCAGCAGCCCCGGCAGGGGCCAGGGGGCTTATGAGCAGTACTTC
TRBV7-2	TRBJ2-2	NA	NA	CASSKTTLGELFF	TGTGCCAGCAGTAAGACTACACTCGGGGAGCTGTTTTTT
TRBV7-8	TRBJ2-7	once	NA	CASSPLTGVPVPGNEQYF	TGTGCCAGCAGCCCCTTAACGGGAGTCCCCGTACCTGGGAACGAGCAGTACTTC
TRBV6-2/TRBV6-3	TRBJ2-1	NA	TRBD1	CASSNWDSYNEQFF	TGTGCCAGCAGCAACTGGGACAGCTACAATGAGCAGTTCTTC
TRBV29-1	TRBJ2-5	NA	TRBD2	CSVTSGSGRETQYF	TGCAGCGTTACTAGCGGGAGCGGTAGGGAGACCCAGTACTTC
TRBV10-3	TRBJ1-2	NA	NA	CAISVGGQGRGYTF	TGTGCCATCAGTGTTGGAGGGCAGGGTCGTGGCTACACCTTC
TRBV2	TRBJ2-4	NA	NA	CASSSGTGKNIQYF	TGTGCCAGCAGTTCCGGGACTGGCAAAAACATTCAGTACTTC
TRBV21-1	TRBJ1-1	NA	NA	CASSKGNPVTSNTEAFF	TGTGCCAGCAGCAAAGGGAACCCCGTGACTTCTAACACTGAAGCTTTCTTT
TRBV5-4	TRBJ2-1	NA	TRBD2	CASSSAGGASYNEQFF	TGTGCCAGCAGCTCGGCGGGGGGCGCTTCCTACAATGAGCAGTTCTTC
TRBV4-1	TRBJ1-4	NA	NA	CASSQGARTVGYEKLFF	TGCGCCAGCAGCCAGGGGGCCAGGACAGTCGGCTACGAAAAACTGTTTTTT
TRBV6-6	TRBJ2-7	NA	TRBD2	CASNKQLLAGRYEQYF	TGTGCCAGCAACAAACAGCTACTAGCGGGAAGGTACGAGCAGTACTTC
TRBV15	TRBJ2-7	NA	TRBD2	CATSPRGGGYEQYF	TGTGCCACCAGCCCCCGGGGCGGGGGCTACGAGCAGTACTTC
TRBV7-2	TRBJ2-7	NA	TRBD2	CASSLAAGGGYEQYF	TGTGCCAGCAGCTTAGCGGCGGGAGGGGGGTACGAGCAGTACTTC
TRBV10-3	TRBJ2-7	NA	NA	CASGEGLLYEQYF	TGTGCCTCCGGTGAGGGCCTTCTTTACGAGCAGTACTTC
TRBV19	TRBJ2-7	NA	NA	CASTPSAGHEQYF	TGTGCCAGTACCCCTTCGGCGGGCCACGAGCAGTACTTC
TRBV4-3	TRBJ1-2	NA	NA	CASSQDTLSHGYTF	TGCGCCAGCAGCCAAGATACCCTCAGTCATGGCTACACCTTC
TRBV7-6	TRBJ1-4	NA	NA	CASSFGQTNEKLFF	TGTGCCAGCAGCTTTGGGCAGACTAATGAAAAACTGTTTTTT
TRBV24-1	TRBJ1-2	once	NA	CATSDSGVNYGYTF	TGTGCCACCAGTGATTCAGGGGTTAACTATGGCTACACCTTC